Many counts were recorded for the clone carrying this TCR beta chain. Antigen: not known. Quantitative barcoded 5'-RACE was used to prepare TCR beta libraries. A single record per CDR3 protein comes from TCRdb applying MiXCR to the 5' RACE reads. The sample includes approximately 250,000 distinct CDR3 sequences, about 24% of them seen just once. These data belong to a study of CD8 T cells in ankylosing spondylitis. General observations from the study: Disease-linked clones reportedly showed significant enrichment in matched ankylosing spondylitis synovial fluid. A TCR beta motif of fewer than 10 highly homologous variants seemed to mark ankylosing spondylitis blood. Those disease-linked clones were CD8+; they were also relatively rare in peripheral blood.

V was clipped by 1 base and J by 0 bases, with 13 bases between them. Germline loops: CDR1 MGHRA, CDR2 YSYEKL. The CDR3 loop spans 17 amino acids. The sequence derives from a male donor with ankylosing spondylitis or in good health (not recorded which). Sequencing used blood, either unsorted or a sorted T cell fraction (not recorded which). The V call is TRBV4-1, the J call TRBJ2-4, with a possible D match to TRBD1 (5 bases). This chain's CDR3 is CASSQVPSRGAKNIQYF. DNA for the CDR3: TGCGCCAGCAGCCAAGTACCCTCAAGGGGAGCCAAAAACATTCAGTACTTC.